A single T cell receptor beta chain is shown here with its context. The antigen remains unidentified. These data belong to a study of cytomegalovirus exposure and HLA in healthy donors. General study results and limits: Earlier analysis yielded a pattern in which most TCR beta V segments were productive about 90% or about 30% of the time. A later analysis linked a missense DCLRE1C variant to TCR beta V- and J-gene trimming.

CDR1 is GTSNPN and CDR2 is SVGIG in the germline V gene (reference sequence). Trimming took off 1 base at V and 2 bases at J, with 8 bases between the two ends. The CDR3 runs to 13 residues. The PCR contained 60 Vbeta and 13 Jbeta primers. Profiling relied on immunoSEQ multiplex PCR, and the TCRdb table lists in-frame clones only, not all of them. The sample table includes some 180,000 clones. The source is a man aged 30-40 years in good health and CMV-seronegative. The rearrangement joins TRBV30 to TRBJ2-5, with D tentatively TRBD1 (6 bases). The sequencing sample was made of PBMCs. CDR3 bases: TGTGCCTGGAGTGCCAGGGGTCAAGAGACCCAGTACTTC. It yields the protein CAWSARGQETQYF.